Below, 30 T cell receptor beta chains from the same sample are listed, as sequenced in a study of shared clonotypes between healthy human individuals (dated by TCRdb to 2020 to 2022). The library came from the immunoSEQ multiplex PCR assay. The table was pulled from immuneACCESS by TCRdb, which kept in-frame rearrangements only. Such tables lose some clones; where checked, under half of the loss comes from unresolved V genes, and the rest has no known cause. The sample includes 2,500,000 or so clones, with around 94% observed a single time. The ten largest clones take up roughly 0.14% of the sample. The specimen was naive CD4+ T cells sorted from blood. In light of the paper, this sample's cell subset or site label describes: CD45RA+ positively selected. The receptor set was obtained from a man between 18 and 35 years old in good health.

V is TRBV19 and J is TRBJ1-5; no reliable D call. The CDR3 spans 15 residues. V was shortened by 4 bases and J by 0 bases, with 10 bases between the two germline ends. Germline V lookup: CDR1 LNHDA, CDR2 SQIVND (reference sequence). This chain's CDR3 is CASSTLGNSNQPQHF. The CDR3 nucleotides read TGTGCCAGTAGTACCCTCGGGAATAGCAATCAGCCCCAGCATTTT.

This chain uses TRBV28 with TRBJ2-7; D tentatively reads TRBD1 or TRBD2 (7 bases each). From germline, CDR1 is MDHEN and CDR2 SYDVKM. The CDR3 spans 14 residues. V was cut by 7 bases and J by 2 bases, with 15 bases left in between. CDR3 residues: CASTLRGGTYEQYF. Written as DNA, the CDR3 is TGTGCCAGCACCCTCAGGGGGGGGACCTACGAGCAGTACTTC.

Of note for this clone: In the same sample, other DNA sequences code for this CDR3. This chain connects TRBV5-1 to TRBJ2-3, with D hard to call. Trimming removed 0 bases at V and 1 base at J, with 6 bases between. Germline V lookup: CDR1 SGHRS, CDR2 YFSETQ. CDR3 length: 14 amino acids. In DNA, the CDR3 is TGCGCCAGCAGCTTGGATCCGGGCACAGATACGCAGTATTTT. Translating gives CASSLDPGTDTQYF.

V and J are TRBV7-2 and TRBJ2-7, with D perhaps matching TRBD2 (5 bases). This CDR3 contains 14 residues. Germline CDR1 reads SGHTA; CDR2 reads FQGNSA. Deletions cut 1 base from V and 4 bases from J, with 11 bases between. The DNA of the CDR3 is TGTGCCAGCAGCTTAGGGATCGGGGTGTACGAGCAGTACTTC. Amino acid sequence: CASSLGIGVYEQYF.

The genes are TRBV9 and TRBJ2-5; D gene uncertain. The CDR3 sequence is 13 residues long. V was pared by 2 bases and J by 3 bases, with 8 bases between. Germline lookup yields CDR1 SGDLS and CDR2 YYNGEE. This CDR3 reads CASSVGVEETQYF. CDR3 DNA sequence: TGTGCCAGCAGCGTCGGAGTGGAAGAGACCCAGTACTTC.

The chain is built from TRBV4-3 and TRBJ2-7; D is unresolved. Germline V CDR1 and CDR2: LGHNA, YSLEER. The V end lost 0 bases, the J end lost 2 bases, and 14 bases lay between the germline ends. The CDR3 is 16 amino acids. In nucleotides, the CDR3 is TGCGCCAGCAGCCAAGACCCAGCCCTAGGACCCTACGAGCAGTACTTC. It yields the protein CASSQDPALGPYEQYF.

V and J are TRBV6-6 and TRBJ2-7; D ambiguous. The germline gives CDR1 MNHNY, CDR2 SVGAGI (reference sequence). Between the trimmed V and J ends, which lost 4 bases and 5 bases, there was a span of 15 bases. The CDR3 has 14 residues. CDR3 coding DNA: TGTGCCAGCAGTTCAGAACTCTTTATCAACGAGCAGTACTTC. This sequence encodes CASSSELFINEQYF.

The chain carries TRBV28 and TRBJ2-5; D ambiguous. Germline CDR1 MDHEN, CDR2 SYDVKM. The V and J ends lost 3 bases and 4 bases respectively, with 12 bases between them. The CDR3 contains 14 residues. The CDR3 nucleotides read TGTGCCAGCAGTTTCCCGTGGGGTGTAGAGACCCAGTACTTC. This gives the protein CASSFPWGVETQYF.

V is TRBV27 and J is TRBJ2-7, with 13 bases matching TRBD2. The CDR3 covers 15 residues. Germline loops: CDR1 MNHEY, CDR2 SMNVEV (reference sequence). V shed 6 bases, J shed 3 bases, and the junction held 5 bases outside the gene matches. The DNA for the CDR3 is TGTGCCAGCAGCTCACTAGCGGGAGGGGTCTACGAGCAGTACTTC. This encodes CASSSLAGGVYEQYF.

For this clone: This same CDR3 is encoded by further DNA sequences in the sample. J is TRBJ2-7 and V is TRBV6-5; 9 bases fit TRBD1. The V segment lost 5 bases and the J segment 5 bases; nucleotides outside the gene matches: 7. CDR1 and CDR2 (germline): MNHEY, SVGAGI. The CDR3 contains 14 residues. For the CDR3, the DNA is TGTGCCAGCAGTCTCCGGGACAGGGTAAACGAGCAGTACTTC. This translates into CASSLRDRVNEQYF.

This rearrangement joins TRBV5-1 to TRBJ2-1, with 10 bases that match TRBD2. The CDR3 runs to 17 residues. V shed 4 bases and J 0 bases; nucleotides not matched to a gene: 7. In germline, CDR1 is SGHRS, CDR2 YFSETQ. DNA of the CDR3: TGCGCCAGCAGCCCTGGGACTAGCGCAAGCTCCTACAATGAGCAGTTCTTC. Encoded protein: CASSPGTSASSYNEQFF.

This rearrangement joins TRBV19 to TRBJ1-1, with 9 bases lining up with TRBD1. The CDR3 totals 15 residues. V gave up 5 bases and J gave up 0 bases; unmatched junction bases: 4. CDR1 is LNHDA, CDR2 SQIVND, per germline (reference sequence). The CDR3 region has the DNA TGTGCCAGTAGTCAGACAGGGGGACTGAACACTGAAGCTTTCTTT. Protein sequence: CASSQTGGLNTEAFF.

The V gene is TRBV7-8, the J gene TRBJ2-3; D gene unclear. Between the trimmed V and J ends, which lost 3 bases and 2 bases, there was a span of 6 bases. Germline V gene data show CDR1 as SGHVS and CDR2 as FQNEAQ. This CDR3 has 13 amino acids. The CDR3 sequence: CASSLTITDTQYF. The CDR3 nucleotides are TGTGCCAGCAGCTTGACGATCACAGATACGCAGTATTTT.

The rearrangement links TRBV4-2 to TRBJ1-6; TRBD1 might be the D (5 bases). Germline V lookup: CDR1 LGHNA, CDR2 YNFKEQ. V dropped 1 base and J dropped 8 bases, with 12 bases sitting between them. The CDR3 has 15 amino acids. CDR3 region: CASSQGEGADSPLHF. The CDR3 coding sequence is TGTGCCAGCAGCCAAGGTGAAGGGGCGGATTCACCCCTCCACTTT.

The gene calls are TRBV11-2 and TRBJ2-1; 7 positions agree with TRBD2. The CDR3 has 14 residues. Germline V gives CDR1 SGHAT, CDR2 FQNNGV. The J segment lost 12 bases and the V segment lost 3 bases, leaving 11 bases of the junction unmatched. CDR3 DNA sequence: TGTGCCAGCAGCTTGACTAGCTCCCCCGGAGGGCAGTTCTTC. As protein: CASSLTSSPGGQFF.

About this clone: Other nucleotide sequences in the sample specify the same CDR3. The chain links TRBV6-1 to TRBJ1-1; the D is unclear. Germline V gives CDR1 MNHNS, CDR2 SASEGT. Trimming removed 2 bases from V and 0 bases from J, with 10 bases in between. CDR3 length equals 15 residues. The CDR3 here is CASSESGGLNTEAFF. CDR3 DNA: TGTGCCAGCAGTGAATCGGGAGGATTGAACACTGAAGCTTTCTTT.

The rearrangement links TRBV5-1 to TRBJ2-7; TRBD1 matches 10 bases. Germline CDR1 and CDR2: SGHRS and YFSETQ. The CDR3 runs to 12 residues. The ends lost 4 bases at V and 8 bases at J; junction bases unmatched: 3. CDR3 loop: CASSTGQGKQYF. Here the CDR3 DNA reads TGCGCCAGCAGCACGGGACAGGGGAAGCAGTACTTC.

V gene TRBV7-2 combines with J gene TRBJ1-1; D is perhaps TRBD1 (5 bases). From germline, CDR1 is SGHTA and CDR2 FQGNSA. This CDR3 is built from 13 residues. The V gene lost 5 bases and the J gene lost 6 bases, with 13 bases spanning the gap. CDR3 residues: CASSTPGGAEAFF. The CDR3 region has the DNA TGTGCCAGCAGCACACCGGGGGGGGCTGAAGCTTTCTTT.

J is TRBJ2-5 and V is TRBV2, with 14 bases fitting TRBD2. This CDR3 contains 14 residues. Trimming at V came to 8 bases and at J to 5 bases, leaving 4 bases not matched to a gene. Germline V gives CDR1 SNHLY, CDR2 FYNNEI. This CDR3 is CASRLAGGVETQYF. In DNA form, the CDR3 reads TGTGCCAGCCGACTAGCGGGAGGGGTGGAGACCCAGTACTTC.

The chain is built from TRBV21-1 and TRBJ2-7; the table's D call, TRBD1, has no DNA check behind it. TRBV21-1 is a listed pseudogene. The length of the CDR3 is 15 residues. The CDR3: CASSPGTEEPYEQYF. The CDR3, as DNA: TGTGCCAGCAGCCCAGGGACAGAGGAACCCTACGAGCAGTACTTC.

V and J are TRBV6-6 and TRBJ1-3; weak D call: TRBD1 (5 bases). Trimming left V 6 bases short and J 4 bases short, with 10 bases between. The CDR3 has 13 amino acids. Looked up from germline, CDR1 is MNHNY and CDR2 is SVGAGI (reference sequence). In DNA, the CDR3 is TGTGCCAGCAGCCAGACAGAAGGAAACACCATATATTTT. This encodes CASSQTEGNTIYF.

The V gene is TRBV9, the J gene TRBJ1-6; 8 bases align to TRBD1. With 3 bases clipped from V and 8 bases from J, the junction kept 13 bases outside the gene matches. Germline V lookup: CDR1 SGDLS, CDR2 YYNGEE. This CDR3 comprises 17 residues. CDR3 coding DNA: TGTGCCAGCAGCGCCAGCGATAGGGACAGGCTTTATTCACCCCTCCACTTT. It yields the protein CASSASDRDRLYSPLHF.

V and J are TRBV11-2 and TRBJ2-4; TRBD1 agrees at 7 bases. The ends lost 5 bases at V and 0 bases at J; junction bases unmatched: 10. The CDR3 extends over 17 amino acids. CDR1 is SGHAT and CDR2 is FQNNGV in the germline V gene. The CDR3 DNA reads TGTGCCAGCAGCGAAGACGGGACAGCTCTAGCCAAAAACATTCAGTACTTC. This gives the protein CASSEDGTALAKNIQYF.

This clone was found once. The genes are TRBV11-2 and TRBJ1-4; D not resolved. The CDR3 is 17 amino acids. Germline V gives CDR1 SGHAT, CDR2 FQNNGV. V was cut by 1 base and J by 5 bases, with 17 bases left in between. The CDR3 DNA reads TGTGCCAGCAGCTTAGTATCCGGATTTTGGAAGAATGAAAAACTGTTTTTT. It specifies CASSLVSGFWKNEKLFF.

The gene calls are TRBV2 and TRBJ1-1, with D hard to call. The V and J ends lost 10 bases and 3 bases respectively, with 15 bases between them. The CDR3 is made up of 13 amino acids. The germline CDR1 and CDR2 sequences are SNHLY and FYNNEI. DNA for the CDR3: TGTGCCACTATGACGAGTATGTACACTGAAGCTTTCTTT. Translated: CATMTSMYTEAFF.

The chain uses TRBV28 and TRBJ1-5; 9 nucleotides agree with TRBD1. This CDR3 has 14 residues. V dropped 6 bases and J dropped 7; count of bases not matched to a gene: 7. From germline, CDR1 is MDHEN and CDR2 SYDVKM. For the CDR3, the DNA is TGTGCCAGCAGACCCACAGGGGGCGGCCAGCCCCAGCATTTT. Protein: CASRPTGGGQPQHF.

The chain recombines TRBV5-6 with TRBJ2-2; D gene ambiguous. CDR3 length equals 13 residues. Germline CDR1 is SGHDT and CDR2 is YYEEEE. The germline V and J ends were trimmed by 1 base and 7 bases, with 8 bases remaining between them. The CDR3 sequence is CASSLSYGGELFF. The CDR3 nucleotides are TGTGCCAGCAGCTTGTCGTATGGCGGGGAGCTGTTTTTT. Using reference TRBV5-6 and TRBJ2-2 for the parts outside the CDR3, the full variable domain is DAGVTQSPTHLIKTRGQQVTLRCSPKSGHDTVSWYQQALGQGPQFIFQYYEEEERQRGNFPDRFSGHQFPNYSSELNVNALLLGDSALYLCASSLSYGGELFFGEGSRLTVL.

The chain joins TRBV6-1 to TRBJ2-3, with 14 bases matching TRBD2. Germline CDR1 reads MNHNS; CDR2 reads SASEGT. V shed 2 bases and J 7 bases; nucleotides not matched to a gene: 11. This CDR3 is built from 18 residues. The CDR3: CASSETPMTSGGANTQYF. The CDR3 DNA sequence: TGTGCCAGCAGTGAAACCCCCATGACTAGCGGGGGGGCGAATACGCAGTATTTT.

This chain uses TRBV7-2 with TRBJ2-1, with D hard to call. This CDR3 contains 12 residues. V gave up 5 bases and J gave up 9 bases, with 11 bases separating them. From germline, CDR1 is SGHTA and CDR2 FQGNSA. The CDR3 sequence is CASSQIRPEQFF. The CDR3, as DNA: TGTGCCAGCAGCCAAATTCGTCCTGAGCAGTTCTTC.

This sequence joins TRBV11-2 and TRBJ2-5; possibly TRBD2 for D (6 bases). Germline CDR1 and CDR2: SGHAT and FQNNGV. CDR3 length: 14 residues. Trimming shortened V by 8 bases and J by 5 bases, and 18 bases separated the two germline ends. CDR3 nucleotide sequence: TGTGCCAGCGCCCTACCGGGGAGGAGGGAGACCCAGTACTTC. Translation gives CASALPGRRETQYF.